The 4 T cell receptor beta chains presented below share a single source sample, sequenced in a study of OX40 agonist ivuxolimab in advanced cancers. Libraries were prepared by immunoSEQ multiplex PCR; TCRdb keeps only in-frame clonotypes and omits some of them. The sample gives 48,000 or so clones, 80% to 95% of which show up once; approximately 6.7% is in the top ten. The material sequenced was CD4+ or CD8+ T cells sorted from blood, taken in a trial of the OX40 agonist ivuxolimab. All receptors come from an adult with an advanced solid tumor such as melanoma, head and neck, liver or kidney cancer.

This clone appeared a single time. V usage is TRBV13 and J usage is TRBJ2-7; maybe TRBD2 (5 bases). Germline V CDR1 and CDR2: PRHDT, FYEKMQ (reference sequence). Deletions cut 4 bases from V and 4 bases from J, with 14 bases between. The CDR3 contains 14 residues. The CDR3 nucleotides are TGTGCCAGCAGCTCCCCAGGTCGGGGTTACGAGCAGTACTTC. Residues: CASSSPGRGYEQYF.

The rearrangement links TRBV5-1 to TRBJ1-1, with TRBD1 identical over 7 bases. CDR1 SGHRS and CDR2 YFSETQ come from the germline V gene. Trimming at V came to 3 bases and at J to 4 bases, leaving 3 bases not matched to a gene. The CDR3 extends over 13 amino acids. The CDR3 reads CASSWDSTTEAFF. The CDR3 DNA follows: TGCGCCAGCAGCTGGGACAGTACCACTGAAGCTTTCTTT.

The chain carries TRBV19 and TRBJ2-1, with TRBD2 matching over 9 bases. CDR1 LNHDA and CDR2 SQIVND come from the germline V gene (reference sequence). The CDR3 spans 14 residues. With 5 bases clipped from V and 8 bases from J, the junction kept 7 bases outside the gene matches. The chain's CDR3 is CASSHSGGNYEQFF. CDR3 sequence (DNA): TGTGCCAGTAGTCACAGCGGGGGGAACTATGAGCAGTTCTTC.

This sequence joins TRBV5-6 and TRBJ2-1; the match to TRBD2 covers 8 bases. The CDR3 runs 14 residues. The ends lost 4 bases at V and 7 bases at J; junction bases unmatched: 7. From germline, CDR1 is SGHDT and CDR2 YYEEEE. The CDR3 loop reads CASSLRTSRNEQFF. The DNA of the CDR3 is TGTGCCAGCAGCCTAAGGACTAGCAGGAATGAGCAGTTCTTC. The entire variable domain, with the rest obtained from reference TRBV5-6 and TRBJ2-1, is as follows: DAGVTQSPTHLIKTRGQQVTLRCSPKSGHDTVSWYQQALGQGPQFIFQYYEEEERQRGNFPDRFSGHQFPNYSSELNVNALLLGDSALYLCASSLRTSRNEQFFGPGTRLTVL.